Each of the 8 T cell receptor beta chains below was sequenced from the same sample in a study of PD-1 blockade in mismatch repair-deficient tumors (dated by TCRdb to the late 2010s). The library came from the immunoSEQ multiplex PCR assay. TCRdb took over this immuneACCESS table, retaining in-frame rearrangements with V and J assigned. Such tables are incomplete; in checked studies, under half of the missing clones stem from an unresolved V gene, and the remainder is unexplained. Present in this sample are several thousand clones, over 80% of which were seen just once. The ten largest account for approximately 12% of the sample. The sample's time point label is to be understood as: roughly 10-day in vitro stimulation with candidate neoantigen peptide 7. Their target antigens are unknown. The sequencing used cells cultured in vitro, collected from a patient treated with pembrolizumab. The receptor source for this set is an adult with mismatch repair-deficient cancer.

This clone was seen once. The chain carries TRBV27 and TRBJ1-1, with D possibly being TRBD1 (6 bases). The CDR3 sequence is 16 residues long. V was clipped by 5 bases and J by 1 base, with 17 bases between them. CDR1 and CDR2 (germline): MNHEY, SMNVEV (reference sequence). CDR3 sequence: CASSPLDSPWNTEAFF. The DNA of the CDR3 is TGTGCCAGCAGTCCGCTGGACAGCCCATGGAACACTGAAGCTTTCTTT.

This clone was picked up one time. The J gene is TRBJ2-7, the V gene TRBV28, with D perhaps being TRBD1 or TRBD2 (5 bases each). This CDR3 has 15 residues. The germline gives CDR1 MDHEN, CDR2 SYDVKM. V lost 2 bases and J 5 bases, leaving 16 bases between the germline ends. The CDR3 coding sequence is TGTGCCAGCAGTTTAATCTTTTCTGGGGGTAACGAGCAGTACTTC. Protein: CASSLIFSGGNEQYF.

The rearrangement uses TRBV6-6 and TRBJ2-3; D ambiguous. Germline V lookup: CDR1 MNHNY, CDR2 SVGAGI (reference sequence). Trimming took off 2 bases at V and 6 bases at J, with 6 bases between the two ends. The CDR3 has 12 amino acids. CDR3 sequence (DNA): TGTGCCAGCAGTTACGTAGGGGATACGCAGTATTTT. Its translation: CASSYVGDTQYF.

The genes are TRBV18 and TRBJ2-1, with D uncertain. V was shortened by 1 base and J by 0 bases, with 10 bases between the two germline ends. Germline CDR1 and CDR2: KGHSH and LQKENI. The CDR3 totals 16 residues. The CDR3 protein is CASSPQGTNSYNEQFF. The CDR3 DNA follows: TGTGCCAGCTCACCACAGGGTACCAACTCCTACAATGAGCAGTTCTTC.

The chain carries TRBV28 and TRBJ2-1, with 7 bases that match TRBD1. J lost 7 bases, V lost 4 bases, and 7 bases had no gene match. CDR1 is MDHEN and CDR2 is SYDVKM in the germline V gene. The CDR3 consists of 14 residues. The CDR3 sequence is CASSSWTGLNEQFF. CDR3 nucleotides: TGTGCCAGCAGTTCGTGGACAGGTTTGAATGAGCAGTTCTTC.

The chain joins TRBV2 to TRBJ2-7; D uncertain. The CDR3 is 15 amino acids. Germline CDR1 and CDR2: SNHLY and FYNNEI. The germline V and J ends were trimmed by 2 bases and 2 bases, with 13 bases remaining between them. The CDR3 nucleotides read TGTGCCAGCAGTGAAAGTCGGGCGTCGACCTACGAGCAGTACTTC. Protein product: CASSESRASTYEQYF.

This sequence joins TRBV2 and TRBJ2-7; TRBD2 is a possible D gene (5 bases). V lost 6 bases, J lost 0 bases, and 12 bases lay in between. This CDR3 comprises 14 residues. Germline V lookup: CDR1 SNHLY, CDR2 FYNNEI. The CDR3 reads CASRARETSYEQYF. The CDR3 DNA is TGTGCCAGCAGGGCTAGGGAGACCTCCTACGAGCAGTACTTC.

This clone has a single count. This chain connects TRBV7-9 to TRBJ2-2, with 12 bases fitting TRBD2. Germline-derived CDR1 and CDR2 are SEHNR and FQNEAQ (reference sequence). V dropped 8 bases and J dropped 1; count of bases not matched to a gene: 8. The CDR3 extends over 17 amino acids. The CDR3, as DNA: TGTGCCAGCCCCTTAGGACTAGCGGGGCTGAACACCGGGGAGCTGTTTTTT. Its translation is CASPLGLAGLNTGELFF. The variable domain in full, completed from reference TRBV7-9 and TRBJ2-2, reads DTGVSQNPRHKITKRGQNVTFRCDPISEHNRLYWYRQTLGQGPEFLTYFQNEAQLEKSRLLSDRFSAERPKGSFSTLEIQRTEQGDSAMYLCASPLGLAGLNTGELFFGEGSRLTVL.